This T cell receptor (beta chain) was recovered during a study of Ad26.COV2.S vaccination and SARS-CoV-2 variants. Turning to the study itself: Vaccine-arm donor from the placebo-controlled COV1001 Ad26.COV2.S trial. The authors gave Ad26.COV2.S intramuscularly, either once or twice 56 days apart.

There are 15 residues in the CDR3. The V segment lost 10 bases and the J segment 4 bases; nucleotides outside the gene matches: 12. The germline V gene has CDR1 SGHVS and CDR2 FNYEAQ. Documented treatment: some 20 received Ad26.COV2.S at low or high dose, single or two shots; 5 received placebo; per-sample allocation not given. At day 63 after the first vaccine or placebo injection, samples were drawn. An adult aged 18-55 years in Boston served as the donor. The protocol was immunoSEQ multiplex PCR, while the TCRdb copy is restricted to in-frame clones and leaves out a portion. The sample yields 360,000 or so clones, about 91% seen once. Notes on this clone: What it binds is not known.

Broader study findings: There was a possibility that the TCR breadth and depth analyses underestimated total T cell responses.

Material: peripheral blood, obtained in a trial of Ad26.COV2.S vaccine versus placebo. The chain is built from TRBV7-6 and TRBJ1-1; TRBD1 aligns across 10 bases. The TCR sequence derives from a person between 18 and 65 years old who received the Ad26.COV2.S COVID-19 vaccine or a placebo. The CDR3 protein is CATSPDRGRVTEAFF. The CDR3 DNA reads as TGTGCCACCTCACCTGACAGGGGGCGCGTCACTGAAGCTTTCTTT. The entire variable domain, with the rest obtained from reference TRBV7-6 and TRBJ1-1, is as follows: GAGVSQSPRYKVTKRGQDVALRCDPISGHVSLYWYRQALGQGPEFLTYFNYEAQQDKSGLPNDRFSAERPEGSISTLTIQRTEQRDSAMYRCATSPDRGRVTEAFFGQGTRLTVV.